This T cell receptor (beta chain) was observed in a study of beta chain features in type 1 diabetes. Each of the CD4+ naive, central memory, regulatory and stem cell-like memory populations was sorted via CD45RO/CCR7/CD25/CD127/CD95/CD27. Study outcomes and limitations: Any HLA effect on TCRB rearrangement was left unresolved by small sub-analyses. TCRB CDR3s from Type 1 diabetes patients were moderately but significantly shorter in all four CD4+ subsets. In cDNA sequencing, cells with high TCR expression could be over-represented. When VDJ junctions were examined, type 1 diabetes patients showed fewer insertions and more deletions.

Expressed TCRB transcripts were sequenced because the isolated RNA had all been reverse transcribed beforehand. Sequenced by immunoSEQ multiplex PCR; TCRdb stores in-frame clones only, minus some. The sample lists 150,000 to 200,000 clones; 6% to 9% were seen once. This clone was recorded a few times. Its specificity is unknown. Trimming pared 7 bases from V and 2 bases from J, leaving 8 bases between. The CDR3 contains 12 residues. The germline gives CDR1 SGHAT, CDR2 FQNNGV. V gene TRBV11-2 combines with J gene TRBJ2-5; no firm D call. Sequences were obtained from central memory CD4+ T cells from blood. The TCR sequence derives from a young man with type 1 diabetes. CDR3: CASNTDQETQYF. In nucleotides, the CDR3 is TGTGCCAGCAATACAGATCAAGAGACCCAGTACTTC.